The present TCR beta chain was sequenced within a study of blood T cell repertoires in COVID-19 (dated by TCRdb to about 2020). With respect to the entire study: The collaborator samples originated in the United States, Italy and Spain and spanned the acute and convalescent phases of COVID-19. Where available, HLA class I and class II types were taken from metadata supplied by the sample provider and were not determined by assay-based typing. Nearly every sample came with metadata listing a de-identified subject ID, COVID-19 status, age in years and sex. The samples were drawn from the first 160 participants of the ongoing ImmuneRACE study and from roughly 1,300 subjects provided by 6 global collaborators. The repertoires were released in a freely available public database intended as a resource for research on the immune response to SARS-CoV-2. Subjects who had been exposed to COVID-19, were actively infected with it, or had recovered from it provided the deeply sampled blood TCRbeta repertoires that made up the dataset. The material from the prospective study consisted of cDNA or gDNA derived from T cells, B-cell-depleted T cells, or PBMCs.

The collaborating institutions used their own protocols to collect whole blood in K2EDTA tubes. Collaborator samples were shipped for TCRbeta analysis as frozen whole blood, isolated PBMCs, or DNA extracted from either sample type. V lost 2 bases and J lost 6 bases, and the count of bases not matched to a germline gene is 7. The CDR3 spans 16 residues, from the cysteine through the phenylalanine. The entry retains the CDR3 DNA only, 48 bases that are in frame from base 1. CDR1 and CDR2, looked up from the germline V gene, are MNHEY and SVGEGT. As regards this clone: Its antigen remains undetermined. There are no base qualities to consult, and no much larger clone falls within one base.

TCRbeta CDR3 regions were amplified from genomic DNA by means of the immunoSEQ Assay, a bias-controlled multiplex PCR. On the study's bioinformatics: The number of nucleated cells in each sample was estimated by amplification of reference gene primers within the assay. To quantify the absolute abundance of each unique TCRbeta CDR3 rearrangement, sequence reads were collapsed and filtered. Productive Simpson clonality was computed per sample as the square root of Simpson's diversity index over productive rearrangements. What TCRdb holds here is the immuneACCESS table cut down to in-frame rearrangements. Part of the clones is not present; checked against another copy, under half of the missing clones reflect an unresolved V gene, and the others are unexplained. From that table come the V and J calls and clone size; the DNA was used to work out D and trimming. The sample has 300,000 or so clones on record, approximately 86% of them singletons. The ten top clones hold 1% to 1.5% of the sample.

Broad study findings and their caveats: Clinical and demographic metadata were provided uncurated, with the amount varying by source and participant.

The sequenced material came from peripheral blood. The source of this sequence is a man in his sixties or seventies with acute or convalescent COVID-19. The chain is encoded by TRBV6-2 or TRBV6-3 joined to TRBJ2-2, with 9 middle bases fitting TRBD1. The CDR3 has the sequence CASSYPTGGNAGELFF. The DNA sequence reads TGTGCCAGCAGTTACCCGACAGGGGGGAATGCCGGGGAGCTGTTTTTT.